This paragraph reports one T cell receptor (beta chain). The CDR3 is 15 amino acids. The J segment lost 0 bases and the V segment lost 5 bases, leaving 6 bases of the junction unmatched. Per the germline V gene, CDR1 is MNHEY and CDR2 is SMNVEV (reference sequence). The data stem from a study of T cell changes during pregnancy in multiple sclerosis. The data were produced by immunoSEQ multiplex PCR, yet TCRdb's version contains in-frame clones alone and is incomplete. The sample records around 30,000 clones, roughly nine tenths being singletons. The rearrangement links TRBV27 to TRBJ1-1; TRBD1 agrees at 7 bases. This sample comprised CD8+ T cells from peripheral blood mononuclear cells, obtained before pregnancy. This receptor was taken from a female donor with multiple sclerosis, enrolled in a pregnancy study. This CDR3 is CASSPRDRLNTEAFF. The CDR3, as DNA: TGTGCCAGCAGTCCAAGGGACAGATTGAACACTGAAGCTTTCTTT.